This T cell receptor beta chain was retrieved from a study of T-cell memory formation after mild COVID-19. About the study: The two donors had largely donor-specific TCR clusters.

This clonotype was found many times. Its antigen is unidentified. Germline V gives CDR1 SGHRS, CDR2 YFSETQ. The CDR3 has 12 amino acids. Trimming stripped 0 bases from V and 4 bases from J, with 4 bases between. 5'RACE, which relied on constant-segment primers, yielded TCR alpha and TCR beta cDNA libraries carrying sample barcodes and UMIs. Each CDR3 protein is one row after TCRdb ran MiXCR on the 5' RACE reads. The sample has about 240,000 distinct CDR3 sequences, more than 8% seen once. Overall study results and limits: Day 37-peaking second-wave clones had unconfirmed SARS-CoV-2 specificity.

The source material was PBMCs or a T cell subset sorted from them (not recorded which). The sequence came from a man younger than 35 who had mild COVID-19 (a few samples of this study predate the infection). Cell type and time point are not known. The chain uses TRBV5-1 and TRBJ2-5; D remains unclear. The CDR3: CASSLVPETQYF. For the CDR3, the DNA is TGCGCCAGCAGCTTGGTCCCAGAGACCCAGTACTTC.